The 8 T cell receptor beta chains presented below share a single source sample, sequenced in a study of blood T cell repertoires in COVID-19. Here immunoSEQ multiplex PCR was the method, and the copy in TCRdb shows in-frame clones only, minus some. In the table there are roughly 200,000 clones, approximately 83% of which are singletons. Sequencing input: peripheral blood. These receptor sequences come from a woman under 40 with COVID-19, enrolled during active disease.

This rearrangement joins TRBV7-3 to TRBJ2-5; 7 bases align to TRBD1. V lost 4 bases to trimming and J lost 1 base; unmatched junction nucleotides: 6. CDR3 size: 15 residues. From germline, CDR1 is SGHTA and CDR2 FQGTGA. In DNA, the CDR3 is TGTGCCAGCAGCTCGACGACAGGGCGCCAAGAGACCCAGTACTTC. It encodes CASSSTTGRQETQYF.

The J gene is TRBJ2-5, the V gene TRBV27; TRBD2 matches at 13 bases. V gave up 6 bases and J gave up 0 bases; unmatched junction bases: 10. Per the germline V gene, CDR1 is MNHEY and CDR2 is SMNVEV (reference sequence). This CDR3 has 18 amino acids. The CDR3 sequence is CASSPGTSGVRYQETQYF. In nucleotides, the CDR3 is TGTGCCAGCAGCCCAGGGACTAGCGGGGTACGGTACCAAGAGACCCAGTACTTC.

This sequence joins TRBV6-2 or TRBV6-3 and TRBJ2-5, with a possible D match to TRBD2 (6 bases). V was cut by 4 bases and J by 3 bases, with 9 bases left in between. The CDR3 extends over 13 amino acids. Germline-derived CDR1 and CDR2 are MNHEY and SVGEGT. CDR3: CASSWRAEETQYF. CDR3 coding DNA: TGTGCCAGCAGTTGGAGGGCTGAAGAGACCCAGTACTTC.

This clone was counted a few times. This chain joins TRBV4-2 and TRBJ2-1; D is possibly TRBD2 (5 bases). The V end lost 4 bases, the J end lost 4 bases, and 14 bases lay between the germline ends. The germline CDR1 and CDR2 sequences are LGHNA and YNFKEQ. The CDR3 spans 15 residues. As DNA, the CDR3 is TGTGCCAGCAGCCCAGGACTGGGAGAGTACAATGAGCAGTTCTTC. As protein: CASSPGLGEYNEQFF.

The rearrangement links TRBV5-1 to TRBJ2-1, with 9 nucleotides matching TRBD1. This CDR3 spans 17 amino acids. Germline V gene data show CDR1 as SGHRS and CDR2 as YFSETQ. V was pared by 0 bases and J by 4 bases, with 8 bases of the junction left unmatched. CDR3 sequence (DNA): TGCGCCAGCAGCTTGGTAGCTCAGGGACAGGGATACAATGAGCAGTTCTTC. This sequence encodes CASSLVAQGQGYNEQFF.

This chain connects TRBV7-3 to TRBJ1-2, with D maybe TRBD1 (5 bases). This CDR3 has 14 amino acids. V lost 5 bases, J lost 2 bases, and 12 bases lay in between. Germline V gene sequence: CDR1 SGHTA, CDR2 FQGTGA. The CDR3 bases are TGTGCCAGCAGCCCAGGTCCAGGGAACTATGGCTACACCTTC. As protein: CASSPGPGNYGYTF.

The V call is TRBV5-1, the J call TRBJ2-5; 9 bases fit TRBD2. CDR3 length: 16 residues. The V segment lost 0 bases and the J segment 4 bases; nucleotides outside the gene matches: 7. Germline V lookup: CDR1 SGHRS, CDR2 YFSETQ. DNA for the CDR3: TGCGCCAGCAGCTTGGCCTTAGCGGGGGCCTCAGAGACCCAGTACTTC. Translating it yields CASSLALAGASETQYF.

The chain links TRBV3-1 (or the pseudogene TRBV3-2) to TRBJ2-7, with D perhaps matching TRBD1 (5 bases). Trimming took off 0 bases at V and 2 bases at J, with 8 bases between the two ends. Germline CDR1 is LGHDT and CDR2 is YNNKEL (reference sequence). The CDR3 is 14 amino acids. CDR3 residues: CASSQDLRAYEQYF. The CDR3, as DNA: TGTGCCAGCAGCCAAGATCTCAGGGCCTACGAGCAGTACTTC.